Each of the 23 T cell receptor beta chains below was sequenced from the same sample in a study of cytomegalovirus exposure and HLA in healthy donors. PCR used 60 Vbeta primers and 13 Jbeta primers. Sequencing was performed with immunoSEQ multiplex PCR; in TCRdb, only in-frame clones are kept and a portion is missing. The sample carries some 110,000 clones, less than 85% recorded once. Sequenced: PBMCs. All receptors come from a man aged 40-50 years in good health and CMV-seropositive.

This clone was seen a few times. The CDR3 DNA sequence: TGTGCCAGCAACCGAGGGACAGGTTACACAGATACGCAGTATTTT. It translates to CASNRGTGYTDTQYF. The gene calls are TRBV25-1 and TRBJ2-3, with 8 bases lining up with TRBD1. The CDR3 length is 15 residues. With 7 bases clipped from V and 2 bases from J, the junction kept 8 bases outside the gene matches. CDR1 is MGHDK and CDR2 is SYGVNS in the germline V gene.

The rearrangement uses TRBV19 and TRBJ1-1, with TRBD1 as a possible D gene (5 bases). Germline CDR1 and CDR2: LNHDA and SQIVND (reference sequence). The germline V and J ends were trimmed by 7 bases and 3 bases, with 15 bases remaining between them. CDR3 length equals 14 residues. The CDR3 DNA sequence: TGTGCCAGTACTCTCGGGGGGAAGCACACTGAAGCTTTCTTT. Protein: CASTLGGKHTEAFF.

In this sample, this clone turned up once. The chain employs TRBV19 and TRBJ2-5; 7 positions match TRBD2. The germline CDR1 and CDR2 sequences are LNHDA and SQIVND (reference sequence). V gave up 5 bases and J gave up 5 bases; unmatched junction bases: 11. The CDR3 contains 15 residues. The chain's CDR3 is CASSWTGGRGETQYF. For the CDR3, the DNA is TGTGCCAGTAGTTGGACGGGGGGACGAGGGGAGACCCAGTACTTC.

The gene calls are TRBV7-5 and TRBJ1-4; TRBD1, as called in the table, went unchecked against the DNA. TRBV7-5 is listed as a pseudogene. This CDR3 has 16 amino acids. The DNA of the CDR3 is TGTGCCAGAAGCACCACCCGGACAGGGGTAAGAGAAAAACTGTTTTTT. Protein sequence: CARSTTRTGVREKLFF.

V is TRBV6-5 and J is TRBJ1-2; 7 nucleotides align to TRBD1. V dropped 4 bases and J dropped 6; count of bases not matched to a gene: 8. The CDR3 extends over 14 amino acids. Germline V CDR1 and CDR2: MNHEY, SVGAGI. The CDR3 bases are TGTGCCAGCAGTTCTATACAGGGGACGGATGGCTACACCTTC. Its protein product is CASSSIQGTDGYTF.

The CDR3 sequence is CASSQDVTGLSTDTQYF. The CDR3 DNA follows: TGTGCCAGCAGCCAAGACGTCACAGGGCTTAGCACAGATACGCAGTATTTT. This chain joins TRBV14 and TRBJ2-3, with D possibly matching TRBD1 (6 bases). CDR1 and CDR2 from the germline V gene are SGHDN and FVKESK. The CDR3 contains 17 residues. Deletions cut 0 bases from V and 0 bases from J, with 13 bases between.

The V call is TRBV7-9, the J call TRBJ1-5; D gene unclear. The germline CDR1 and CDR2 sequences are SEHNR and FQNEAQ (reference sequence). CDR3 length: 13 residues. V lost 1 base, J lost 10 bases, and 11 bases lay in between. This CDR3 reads CASSLDQAGPQHF. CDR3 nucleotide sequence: TGTGCCAGCAGCTTAGATCAGGCAGGCCCCCAGCATTTT. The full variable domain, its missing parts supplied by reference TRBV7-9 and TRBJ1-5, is DTGVSQNPRHKITKRGQNVTFRCDPISEHNRLYWYRQTLGQGPEFLTYFQNEAQLEKSRLLSDRFSAERPKGSFSTLEIQRTEQGDSAMYLCASSLDQAGPQHFGDGTRLSIL.

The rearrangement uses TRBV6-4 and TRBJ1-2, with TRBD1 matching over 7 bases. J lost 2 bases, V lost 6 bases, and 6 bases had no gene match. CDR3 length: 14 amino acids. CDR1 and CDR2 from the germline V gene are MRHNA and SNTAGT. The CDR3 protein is CASRPQQGNYGYTF. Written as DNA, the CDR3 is TGTGCCAGCAGACCCCAACAGGGGAACTATGGCTACACCTTC.

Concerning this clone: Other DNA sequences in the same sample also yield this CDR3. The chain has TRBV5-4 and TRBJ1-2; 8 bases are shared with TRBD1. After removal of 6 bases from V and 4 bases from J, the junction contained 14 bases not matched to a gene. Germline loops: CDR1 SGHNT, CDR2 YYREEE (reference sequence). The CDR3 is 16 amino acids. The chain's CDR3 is CASTDLPTGAAYGYTF. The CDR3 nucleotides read TGTGCCAGCACCGACCTCCCGACAGGGGCGGCCTATGGCTACACCTTC.

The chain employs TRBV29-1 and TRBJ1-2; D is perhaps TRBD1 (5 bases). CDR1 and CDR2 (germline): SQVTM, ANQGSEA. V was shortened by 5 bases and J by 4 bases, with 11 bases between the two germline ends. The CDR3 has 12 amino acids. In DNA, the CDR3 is TGCAGCGTTACACAAGGGGCCTATGGCTACACCTTC. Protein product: CSVTQGAYGYTF.

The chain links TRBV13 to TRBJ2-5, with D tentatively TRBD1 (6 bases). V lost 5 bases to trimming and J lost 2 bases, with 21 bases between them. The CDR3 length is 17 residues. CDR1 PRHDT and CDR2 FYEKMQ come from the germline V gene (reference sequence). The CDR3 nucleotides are TGTGCCAGCAGCGAAAGAGCCGGCAGGGGAAATCAAGAGACCCAGTACTTC. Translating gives CASSERAGRGNQETQYF. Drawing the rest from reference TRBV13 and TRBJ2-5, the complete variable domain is AAGVIQSPRHLIKEKRETATLKCYPIPRHDTVYWYQQGPGQDPQFLISFYEKMQSDKGSIPDRFSAQQFSDYHSELNMSSLELGDSALYFCASSERAGRGNQETQYFGPGTRLLVL.

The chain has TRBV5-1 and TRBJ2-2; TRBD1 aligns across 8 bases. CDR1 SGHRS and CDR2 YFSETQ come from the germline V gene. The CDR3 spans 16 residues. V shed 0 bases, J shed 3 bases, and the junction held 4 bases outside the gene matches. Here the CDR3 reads CASSLAGTGYTGELFF. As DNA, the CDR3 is TGCGCCAGCAGCTTGGCAGGGACAGGTTACACCGGGGAGCTGTTTTTT. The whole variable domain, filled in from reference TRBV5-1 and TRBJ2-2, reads KAGVTQTPRYLIKTRGQQVTLSCSPISGHRSVSWYQQTPGQGLQFLFEYFSETQRNKGNFPGRFSGRQFSNSRSEMNVSTLELGDSALYLCASSLAGTGYTGELFFGEGSRLTVL.

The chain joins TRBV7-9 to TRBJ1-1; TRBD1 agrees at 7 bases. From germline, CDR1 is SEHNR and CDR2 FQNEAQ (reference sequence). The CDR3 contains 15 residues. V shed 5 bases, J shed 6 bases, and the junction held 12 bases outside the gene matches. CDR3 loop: CASSPPDRLIAEAFF. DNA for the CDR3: TGTGCCAGCAGCCCCCCGGACAGGCTTATCGCTGAAGCTTTCTTT.

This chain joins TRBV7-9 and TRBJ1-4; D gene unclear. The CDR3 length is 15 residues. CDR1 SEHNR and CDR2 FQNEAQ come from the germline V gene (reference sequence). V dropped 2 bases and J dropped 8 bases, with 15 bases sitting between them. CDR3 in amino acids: CASSLRGVEREKLFF. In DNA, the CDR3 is TGTGCCAGCAGCTTACGCGGGGTGGAGAGAGAAAAACTGTTTTTT.

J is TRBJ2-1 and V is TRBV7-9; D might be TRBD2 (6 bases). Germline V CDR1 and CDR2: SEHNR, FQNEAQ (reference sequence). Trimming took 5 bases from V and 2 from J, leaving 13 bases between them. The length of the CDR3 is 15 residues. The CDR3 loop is CASSAGLTPYNEQFF. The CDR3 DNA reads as TGTGCCAGCAGCGCCGGACTAACTCCCTACAATGAGCAGTTCTTC. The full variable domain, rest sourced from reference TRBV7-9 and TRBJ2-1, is DTGVSQNPRHKITKRGQNVTFRCDPISEHNRLYWYRQTLGQGPEFLTYFQNEAQLEKSRLLSDRFSAERPKGSFSTLEIQRTEQGDSAMYLCASSAGLTPYNEQFFGPGTRLTVL.

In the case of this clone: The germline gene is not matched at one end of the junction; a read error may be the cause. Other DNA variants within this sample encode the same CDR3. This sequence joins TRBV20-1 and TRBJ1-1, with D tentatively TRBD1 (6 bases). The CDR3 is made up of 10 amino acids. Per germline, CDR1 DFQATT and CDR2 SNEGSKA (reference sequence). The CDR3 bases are TGCAGTGCGGGACAAACTGAAGCCTTCTTT. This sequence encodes CSAGQTEAFF.

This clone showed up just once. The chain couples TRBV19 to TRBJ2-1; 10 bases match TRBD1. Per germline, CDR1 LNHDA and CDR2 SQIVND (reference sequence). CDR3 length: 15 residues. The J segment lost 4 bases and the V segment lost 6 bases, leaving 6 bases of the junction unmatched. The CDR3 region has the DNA TGTGCCAGTAGCCAACCGGGACAGGGGTACAATGAGCAGTTCTTC. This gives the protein CASSQPGQGYNEQFF.

The CDR3 protein is CASSPGGAANYGYTF. The CDR3 coding sequence is TGTGCCAGCAGCCCGGGGGGGGCTGCTAACTATGGCTACACCTTC. The chain combines TRBV5-5 with TRBJ1-2; D may be TRBD1 (6 bases). Trimming took 4 bases from V and 0 from J, leaving 13 bases between them. The germline V gene encodes CDR1 SGHKS and CDR2 YYEKEE (reference sequence). The CDR3 has 15 residues.

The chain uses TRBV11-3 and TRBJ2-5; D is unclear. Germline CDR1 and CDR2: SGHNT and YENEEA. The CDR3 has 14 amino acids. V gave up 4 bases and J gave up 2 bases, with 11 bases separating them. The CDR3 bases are TGTGCCAGCAGCTACCTCGGTTTGCAAGAGACCCAGTACTTC. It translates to CASSYLGLQETQYF.

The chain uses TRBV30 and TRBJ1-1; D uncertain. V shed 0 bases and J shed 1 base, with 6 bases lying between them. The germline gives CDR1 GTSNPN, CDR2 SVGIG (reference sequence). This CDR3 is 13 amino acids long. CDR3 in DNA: TGTGCCTGGAGTGTGAGGGAGAACACTGAAGCTTTCTTT. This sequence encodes CAWSVRENTEAFF.

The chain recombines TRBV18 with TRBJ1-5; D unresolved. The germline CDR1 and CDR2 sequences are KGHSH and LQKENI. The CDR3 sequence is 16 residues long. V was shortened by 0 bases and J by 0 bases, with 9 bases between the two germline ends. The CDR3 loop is CASSPPAGYSNQPQHF. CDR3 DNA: TGTGCCAGCTCACCACCAGCGGGGTATAGCAATCAGCCCCAGCATTTT.

This CDR3 is CASGGGNGNQPQHF. Here the CDR3 DNA reads TGTGCCAGCGGGGGGGGGAACGGAAATCAGCCCCAGCATTTT. This chain links TRBV2 with TRBJ1-5, with D perhaps TRBD1 (5 bases). Germline CDR1 reads SNHLY; CDR2 reads FYNNEI. The CDR3 totals 14 residues. V was cut by 8 bases and J by 4 bases, with 15 bases left in between.

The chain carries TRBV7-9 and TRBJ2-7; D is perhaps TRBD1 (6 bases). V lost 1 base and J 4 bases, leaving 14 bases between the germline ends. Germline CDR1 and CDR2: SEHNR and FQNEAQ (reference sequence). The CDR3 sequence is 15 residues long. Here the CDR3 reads CASSLGQGLMYEQYF. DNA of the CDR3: TGTGCCAGCAGCTTAGGGCAGGGGCTAATGTACGAGCAGTACTTC.